Each of the 20 T cell receptor beta chains below was sequenced from the same sample in a study of TIL therapy for anti-PD-1-resistant metastatic lung cancer. This was the immunoSEQ v3 assay. Sequencing was performed with immunoSEQ multiplex PCR; in TCRdb, only in-frame clones are kept and a portion is missing. The sample contains 6,000 to 7,500 clones, 60% to 70% of which appear only once. Documented time point: pre-treatment sample, taken before nivolumab and TIL therapy. Pleural nodules or supraclavicular lymph nodes made up most of the excised metastases sampled. The sample in question was tumor tissue, obtained at baseline. The receptors were gathered from a person aged 25 to 79 with non-small cell lung cancer.

The chain joins TRBV6-4 to TRBJ2-3; TRBD1 agrees at 8 bases. This CDR3 contains 14 residues. The germline gives CDR1 MRHNA, CDR2 SNTAGT. V lost 8 bases, J lost 6 bases, and 10 bases stayed unmatched. The CDR3 protein is CASGTGTGSDTQYF. CDR3 DNA sequence: TGTGCCAGCGGCACCGGGACAGGATCTGATACGCAGTATTTT.

This clone has only a few counts. This CDR3 reads CASSLAGTGKYYGYTF. The CDR3 region has the DNA TGTGCCAGCAGCTTAGCGGGGACAGGGAAATACTATGGCTACACCTTC. V usage is TRBV7-2 and J usage is TRBJ1-2, with TRBD1 matching 9 bases. J gave up 3 bases and V 0 bases, and 5 bases lay outside the gene matches. This CDR3 region has 16 residues. In germline, CDR1 is SGHTA, CDR2 FQGNSA.

This clone is termed hyperexpanded. The V call is TRBV6-5, the J call TRBJ2-7; possibly TRBD2 for D (5 bases). CDR3 length equals 14 residues. Germline V gives CDR1 MNHEY, CDR2 SVGAGI. V shed 0 bases and J shed 3 bases, with 9 bases lying between them. The DNA of the CDR3 is TGTGCCAGCAGTTACTCAGGGAGCAGCTACGAGCAGTACTTC. Translation gives CASSYSGSSYEQYF.

The rearrangement links TRBV28 to TRBJ1-3, with 7 bases matching TRBD1. Germline CDR1 MDHEN, CDR2 SYDVKM. This CDR3 contains 15 residues. Trimming took 6 bases from V and 0 from J; bases not matched to a gene: 5. CDR3 coding DNA: TGTGCCAGCAGCTTCAGGGGGTACTCTGGAAACACCATATATTTT. It yields the protein CASSFRGYSGNTIYF. Using reference TRBV28 and TRBJ1-3 for the parts outside the CDR3, the full variable domain is DVKVTQSSRYLVKRTGEKVFLECVQDMDHENMFWYRQDPGLGLRLIYFSYDVKMKEKGDIPEGYSVSREKKERFSLILESASTNQTSMYLCASSFRGYSGNTIYFGEGSWLTVV.

This sequence joins TRBV18 and TRBJ2-7; 7 positions match TRBD1. With V trimmed by 6 bases and J by 1 base, 3 bases remained unmatched. Germline V lookup: CDR1 KGHSH, CDR2 LQKENI. This CDR3 has 13 residues. The CDR3, as DNA: TGTGCCAGCTCCCGGGACAGATCCTACGAGCAGTACTTC. It encodes CASSRDRSYEQYF. Combining the CDR3 with reference TRBV18 and TRBJ2-7 gives the whole variable domain NAGVMQNPRHLVRRRGQEARLRCSPMKGHSHVYWYRQLPEEGLKFMVYLQKENIIDESGMPKERFSAEFPKEGPSILRIQQVVRGDSAAYFCASSRDRSYEQYFGPGTRLTVT.

The chain uses TRBV7-6 and TRBJ2-2; D unclear. The CDR3 spans 12 residues. V was clipped by 2 bases and J by 6 bases, with 4 bases between them. Per the germline V gene, CDR1 is SGHVS and CDR2 is FNYEAQ. Written as DNA, the CDR3 is TGTGCCAGCAGCTTATTTTCCGGGGAGCTGTTTTTT. Translated, it gives CASSLFSGELFF.

This clone was recorded a few times. The chain employs TRBV12-3 or TRBV12-4 and TRBJ1-6, with D unclear. Trimming removed 4 bases at V and 5 bases at J, with 6 bases between. The CDR3 is made up of 13 amino acids. CDR3 sequence reads: CASSSYDNSPLHF. The CDR3 bases are TGTGCCAGCAGTTCGTATGATAATTCACCCCTCCACTTT.

The chain joins TRBV29-1 to TRBJ2-3; D remains unclear. The CDR3 is made up of 13 amino acids. CDR1 and CDR2 (germline): SQVTM, ANQGSEA. The germline V and J ends were trimmed by 8 bases and 6 bases, with 18 bases remaining between them. The DNA of the CDR3 is TGCAGCTTGGGTCTTTCATCGGGCGATACGCAGTATTTT. This encodes CSLGLSSGDTQYF.

This clone qualifies as medium-sized. V gene TRBV7-3 combines with J gene TRBJ2-3; D possibly corresponds to TRBD2 (5 bases). Germline CDR1 reads SGHTA; CDR2 reads FQGTGA. The CDR3 loop spans 14 amino acids. Between the trimmed V and J ends, which lost 2 bases and 4 bases, there was a span of 10 bases. The CDR3 coding sequence is TGTGCCAGCAGCTTAGGAGGCGGGTCAGATACGCAGTATTTT. As protein: CASSLGGGSDTQYF.

This chain uses TRBV7-2 with TRBJ2-3; D may be TRBD1 or TRBD2 (5 bases each). The CDR3 sequence is 18 residues long. Germline V gives CDR1 SGHTA, CDR2 FQGNSA. Trimming took off 2 bases at V and 7 bases at J, with 25 bases between the two ends. The CDR3 protein is CASSLNGIGTSRSNTQYF. CDR3 DNA sequence: TGTGCCAGCAGCTTAAATGGGATCGGGACCAGCAGGTCGAATACGCAGTATTTT. The full variable domain, its missing parts supplied by reference TRBV7-2 and TRBJ2-3, is GAGVSQSPSNKVTEKGKDVELRCDPISGHTALYWYRQSLGQGLEFLIYFQGNSAPDKSGLPSDRFSAERTGGSVSTLTIQRTQQEDSAVYLCASSLNGIGTSRSNTQYFGPGTRLTVL.

V usage is TRBV5-6 and J usage is TRBJ1-6; D is perhaps TRBD1 (5 bases). V lost 0 bases, J lost 7 bases, and 11 bases lay in between. This CDR3 has 15 amino acids. Looked up from germline, CDR1 is SGHDT and CDR2 is YYEEEE. Here the CDR3 DNA reads TGTGCCAGCAGCTTGGGTGGGGCATGGAATTCACCCCTCCACTTT. As protein: CASSLGGAWNSPLHF.

This rearrangement joins TRBV9 to TRBJ2-5; D remains ambiguous. In germline, CDR1 is SGDLS, CDR2 YYNGEE. The V gene lost 0 bases and the J gene lost 7 bases, with 13 bases spanning the gap. The CDR3 is made up of 14 amino acids. The CDR3 protein is CASSVGVDKGTQYF. The CDR3 bases are TGTGCCAGCAGCGTAGGGGTTGACAAGGGGACCCAGTACTTC. Combining the CDR3 with reference TRBV9 and TRBJ2-5 gives the whole variable domain DSGVTQTPKHLITATGQRVTLRCSPRSGDLSVYWYQQSLDQGLQFLIQYYNGEERAKGNILERFSAQQFPDLHSELNLSSLELGDSALYFCASSVGVDKGTQYFGPGTRLLVL.

The chain uses TRBV9 and TRBJ1-2; D is perhaps TRBD1 (5 bases). The CDR3 is 13 amino acids. Germline CDR1 SGDLS, CDR2 YYNGEE. The V gene lost 3 bases and the J gene lost 5 bases, with 11 bases spanning the gap. The CDR3 nucleotides are TGTGCCAGCAGCGCCGGGACTCCATATGGCTACACCTTC. It translates to CASSAGTPYGYTF. Combining the CDR3 with reference TRBV9 and TRBJ1-2 gives the whole variable domain DSGVTQTPKHLITATGQRVTLRCSPRSGDLSVYWYQQSLDQGLQFLIQYYNGEERAKGNILERFSAQQFPDLHSELNLSSLELGDSALYFCASSAGTPYGYTFGSGTRLTVV.

The rearrangement joins TRBV7-2 to TRBJ1-1, with D possibly being TRBD1 (5 bases). CDR3 length: 14 residues. V lost 1 base and J lost 8, with 14 bases in between. The V gene's germline CDR1 is SGHTA and CDR2 FQGNSA. The CDR3 DNA reads TGTGCCAGCAGCTTAGTGCCCCAGGGAGGCGAAGCTTTCTTT. It is translated as CASSLVPQGGEAFF.

The chain recombines TRBV3-1 (or the pseudogene TRBV3-2) with TRBJ2-3; the match to TRBD2 covers 7 bases. Germline trimming cut 0 bases from V and 1 base from J; bases unmatched to any gene: 4. CDR1 and CDR2 from the germline V gene are LGHDT and YNNKEL (reference sequence). This CDR3 is 16 amino acids long. The CDR3 sequence is CASSQDEAGGTDTQYF. In DNA, the CDR3 is TGTGCCAGCAGCCAAGATGAGGCGGGGGGCACAGATACGCAGTATTTT.

The chain joins TRBV20-1 to TRBJ1-2, with unresolved D. V lost 3 bases and J 5 bases, leaving 16 bases between the germline ends. Looked up from germline, CDR1 is DFQATT and CDR2 is SNEGSKA (reference sequence). The CDR3 is 14 residues long. The CDR3 DNA follows: TGCAGTGCTAGTAGACAAATCGGGGTTTATGGCTACACCTTC. It codes for CSASRQIGVYGYTF.

The chain uses TRBV7-3 and TRBJ2-1; 7 nucleotides align to TRBD1. The trim removed 4 bases at V and 7 bases at J, leaving 7 bases unmatched. The CDR3 is 14 amino acids. The germline CDR1 and CDR2 sequences are SGHTA and FQGTGA. The CDR3 DNA reads TGTGCCAGCAGCTCGGGACAGCTAGTTAATGAGCAGTTCTTC. Translated, it gives CASSSGQLVNEQFF.

In this sample, this clone turned up a few times. The gene calls are TRBV12-5 and TRBJ1-2; D is perhaps TRBD1 (5 bases). This CDR3 is built from 13 residues. The germline CDR1 and CDR2 sequences are LGHNT and FRNRAP. V shed 5 bases and J shed 7 bases, with 14 bases lying between them. In DNA form, the CDR3 reads TGTGCTAGTGGTCCCCTGGGGGTGAGTGGCTACACCTTC. As protein: CASGPLGVSGYTF.

CDR3 amino acids: CASSDSGTPNSPLHF. DNA of the CDR3: TGTGCCAGCAGTGACTCGGGAACCCCCAATTCACCCCTCCACTTT. The chain recombines TRBV6-4 with TRBJ1-6, with unresolved D. This CDR3 is built from 15 residues. The V and J ends lost 0 bases and 7 bases respectively, with 10 bases between them. Per germline, CDR1 MRHNA and CDR2 SNTAGT.

This clone was picked up a small number of times. The chain uses TRBV5-6 and TRBJ1-5; TRBD1 matches 7 bases. The V segment lost 3 bases and the J segment 10 bases; nucleotides outside the gene matches: 10. Germline V gene data show CDR1 as SGHDT and CDR2 as YYEEEE. The CDR3 is made up of 14 amino acids. Written as DNA, the CDR3 is TGTGCCAGCAGCTCTAGGGACAGAATCCGTCCCCAGCATTTT. Protein: CASSSRDRIRPQHF.